These 29 T cell receptor beta chains were sequenced from one sample in a study of neoadjuvant anti-PD-1 for oral cavity cancer (dated by TCRdb to about 2021). Library prep was done by the immunoSEQ multiplex PCR assay. TCRdb's version of the immuneACCESS table is confined to in-frame rearrangements and falls short of the full clone set. An unresolved V gene accounts for under half of the shortfall where checked; the remainder is of unknown origin. The sample table lists some 70,000 clones, about 85% of them with a count of one. The top ten clones comprise around 3.7% of the sample. The label giving this sample's time point can be read as: after neoadjuvant nivolumab, at surgical resection. Source: PBMCs, taken after nivolumab (anti-PD-1) treatment. The receptors come from a person aged 35-79 years with oral cavity squamous cell carcinoma.

The chain is built from TRBV4-1 and TRBJ2-2; 7 nucleotides align to TRBD1. The CDR3 spans 17 residues. Losses at the gene ends were 4 bases for V and 3 bases for J; bases not matched to a gene: 11. Looked up from germline, CDR1 is MGHRA and CDR2 is YSYEKL. Here the CDR3 DNA reads TGCGCCAGCAGCCGCGAAACAGGGGCGGCCTACACCGGGGAGCTGTTTTTT. Translation gives CASSRETGAAYTGELFF.

The rearrangement uses TRBV27 and TRBJ1-4, with 9 bases matching TRBD1. The V gene end was trimmed by 5 bases and the J gene end by 8 bases; junction bases not matched to a gene: 18. Germline V gene sequence: CDR1 MNHEY, CDR2 SMNVEV (reference sequence). CDR3 length: 18 residues. The CDR3 DNA reads TGTGCCAGCAGTGGGACAGGGTCAACCGCGGTTTGGGCCGAAAAACTGTTTTTT. Amino acid sequence: CASSGTGSTAVWAEKLFF.

This clone appeared a single time. The junction differs from germline at one of its ends, possibly a read error. The chain couples TRBV5-6 to TRBJ2-7; D might be TRBD1 (5 bases). Germline CDR1 is SGHDT and CDR2 is YYEEEE. CDR3 size: 13 residues. CDR3 loop: CASSLGQGWYVNF. The CDR3 DNA reads as TGTGCCAGCAGCTTGGGGCAGGGTTGGTATGTCAACTTC.

The chain carries TRBV10-3 and TRBJ2-1; D not certain. V gave up 0 bases and J gave up 13 bases, with 7 bases separating them. This CDR3 contains 11 residues. Germline lookup yields CDR1 ENHRY and CDR2 SYGVKD. This CDR3 is CAISESGDQFF. CDR3 DNA sequence: TGTGCCATCAGTGAGTCGGGTGACCAGTTCTTC.

The V gene is TRBV5-1, the J gene TRBJ2-1; D gene uncertain. The germline V gene encodes CDR1 SGHRS and CDR2 YFSETQ. The CDR3 totals 16 residues. The V and J ends lost 2 bases and 1 base respectively, with 13 bases between them. CDR3: CASSFHPAKSYNEQFF. The CDR3 DNA reads TGCGCCAGCAGCTTTCACCCGGCCAAGTCCTACAATGAGCAGTTCTTC.

This chain's CDR3 is CASSTLDTNTEAFF. The CDR3 bases are TGCGCCAGCAGCACTCTGGACACCAACACTGAAGCTTTCTTT. The rearrangement uses TRBV5-1 and TRBJ1-1; the D gene is possibly TRBD1 (5 bases). CDR1 is SGHRS and CDR2 is YFSETQ in the germline V gene. Trimming shortened V by 4 bases and J by 2 bases, and 12 bases separated the two germline ends. The CDR3 runs 14 residues.

V gene TRBV18 combines with J gene TRBJ1-2, with a possible D match to TRBD1 (6 bases). The CDR3 covers 16 residues. CDR1 and CDR2 from the germline V gene are KGHSH and LQKENI. The V gene lost 3 bases and the J gene lost 3 bases, with 17 bases spanning the gap. The CDR3: CASSPAAGQIYYGYTF. In nucleotides, the CDR3 is TGTGCCAGCTCACCCGCCGCTGGACAGATTTACTATGGCTACACCTTC.

The CDR3 protein is CASSRGLAGGSEQYF. The DNA for the CDR3 is TGTGCCAGCAGCCGAGGACTAGCGGGAGGGAGCGAGCAGTACTTC. The rearrangement uses TRBV7-2 and TRBJ2-7, with TRBD2 matching 15 bases. V lost 5 bases, J lost 6 bases, and 5 bases stayed unmatched. Germline CDR1 reads SGHTA; CDR2 reads FQGNSA. The CDR3 is 15 amino acids.

This chain uses TRBV9 with TRBJ2-1, with TRBD1 matching over 9 bases. The CDR3 is 15 residues long. V gave up 2 bases and J gave up 4 bases; unmatched junction bases: 4. CDR1 is SGDLS and CDR2 is YYNGEE in the germline V gene. The CDR3 nucleotides read TGTGCCAGCAGCGTGGGACAGGGTCCTTACAATGAGCAGTTCTTC. It is translated as CASSVGQGPYNEQFF.

The genes are TRBV6-5 and TRBJ2-7; perhaps TRBD1 as D (6 bases). V was cut by 7 bases and J by 1 base, with 8 bases left in between. This CDR3 is 12 amino acids long. The germline CDR1 and CDR2 sequences are MNHEY and SVGAGI. The CDR3 loop is CASTGQSYEQYF. The DNA for the CDR3 is TGTGCCAGCACGGGACAATCCTACGAGCAGTACTTC.

The V and J genes are TRBV15 and TRBJ2-3; D possibly matches TRBD1 or TRBD2 (5 bases each). V was trimmed by 0 bases and J by 3 bases, leaving 7 bases between them. This CDR3 is built from 14 residues. Germline V gives CDR1 LNHNV, CDR2 YYDKDF (reference sequence). The CDR3 region has the DNA TGTGCCACCAGCAGAGATGGGGGAACAGATACGCAGTATTTT. As protein: CATSRDGGTDTQYF.

The chain uses TRBV30 and TRBJ1-5; maybe TRBD1 (5 bases). This CDR3 spans 14 amino acids. Trimming cost V 5 bases and J 7 bases, with 18 bases left between them. Germline V gene data show CDR1 as GTSNPN and CDR2 as SVGIG (reference sequence). CDR3: CAWGSSGGYQPQHF. CDR3 coding DNA: TGTGCCTGGGGCTCTTCGGGGGGGTACCAGCCCCAGCATTTT.

The chain links TRBV7-2 to TRBJ2-7, with 11 positions matching TRBD1. J was trimmed by 4 bases and V by 5 bases; bases with no gene match: 10. The CDR3 covers 16 residues. Germline V gene data show CDR1 as SGHTA and CDR2 as FQGNSA. As DNA, the CDR3 is TGTGCCAGCAGCCCGTCCATTGGGACAGGGGGGTACGAGCAGTACTTC. Encoded protein: CASSPSIGTGGYEQYF.

The table lists this clone with a count of one. The chain is built from TRBV6-6 and TRBJ1-1; 7 bases agree with TRBD1. After removal of 2 bases from V and 0 bases from J, the junction contained 6 bases not matched to a gene. CDR3 length: 16 residues. Germline V gene lookup returns CDR1 MNHNY and CDR2 SVGAGI (reference sequence). The CDR3 loop reads CASSYEPRGLNTEAFF. The CDR3, as DNA: TGTGCCAGCAGTTACGAGCCGAGGGGGCTGAACACTGAAGCTTTCTTT.

The genes are TRBV10-3 and TRBJ1-6; TRBD1 matches at 9 bases. The J segment lost 8 bases and the V segment lost 2 bases, leaving 1 base of the junction unmatched. CDR3 length: 14 residues. In germline, CDR1 is ENHRY, CDR2 SYGVKD. CDR3 in amino acids: CAISERDRDSPLHF. CDR3 coding DNA: TGTGCCATCAGTGAGCGGGACAGGGATTCACCCCTCCACTTT.

The chain joins TRBV10-2 to TRBJ2-1; D is perhaps TRBD2 (6 bases). CDR3 length: 9 amino acids. The ends were cut back, 9 bases at V and 10 bases at J, with 7 bases in the middle. Germline assignment: CDR1 WSHSY and CDR2 SAAADI. The CDR3 sequence: CASGLEQFF. DNA of the CDR3: TGCGCCAGTGGACTAGAGCAGTTCTTC.

This sequence joins TRBV29-1 and TRBJ2-7, with TRBD1 identical over 10 bases. V lost 4 bases, J lost 1 base, and 1 base stayed unmatched. This CDR3 is built from 13 residues. Germline V gene sequence: CDR1 SQVTM, CDR2 ANQGSEA. In DNA form, the CDR3 reads TGCAGCGTTGGGGGACAGGGGTCCTACGAGCAGTACTTC. This encodes CSVGGQGSYEQYF.

The chain couples TRBV7-9 to TRBJ1-5; D unresolved. V was cut by 1 base and J by 4 bases, with 5 bases left in between. The CDR3 extends over 13 amino acids. Germline lookup yields CDR1 SEHNR and CDR2 FQNEAQ (reference sequence). The CDR3 DNA is TGTGCCAGCAGCTTAGGGGCTAATCAGCCCCAGCATTTT. This encodes CASSLGANQPQHF.

This rearrangement joins TRBV6-1 to TRBJ2-1; tentatively, D is TRBD1 or TRBD2 (6 bases each). The CDR3 is made up of 17 amino acids. V lost 0 bases and J lost 9, with 21 bases in between. Germline lookup yields CDR1 MNHNS and CDR2 SASEGT. CDR3 sequence reads: CASSEARGATQQGEQFF. DNA for the CDR3: TGTGCCAGCAGTGAAGCAAGGGGGGCCACCCAGCAGGGTGAGCAGTTCTTC.

The chain couples TRBV11-2 to TRBJ1-2; tentatively, D is TRBD1 (6 bases). The germline CDR1 and CDR2 sequences are SGHAT and FQNNGV. The CDR3 length is 13 residues. Deletions cut 4 bases from V and 8 bases from J, with 14 bases between. The CDR3 DNA sequence: TGTGCCAGCAGCTCAGACAGGAAGGTCGGCTACACCTTC. Translation gives CASSSDRKVGYTF.

V is TRBV11-3 and J is TRBJ2-2, with D possibly being TRBD1 or TRBD2 (5 bases each). V was cut by 1 base and J by 4 bases, with 10 bases left in between. This CDR3 is built from 15 residues. Germline assignment: CDR1 SGHNT and CDR2 YENEEA. This CDR3 is CASSLGGRGTGELFF. CDR3 DNA sequence: TGTGCCAGCAGCTTAGGGGGGAGAGGCACCGGGGAGCTGTTTTTT.

V gene TRBV10-2 combines with J gene TRBJ1-4; D is perhaps TRBD1 (5 bases). The germline V gene has CDR1 WSHSY and CDR2 SAAADI. Trimming removed 6 bases at V and 6 bases at J, with 17 bases between. CDR3 length: 15 amino acids. The CDR3 reads CASRNDDGGDEKLFF. Here the CDR3 DNA reads TGCGCCAGCAGAAACGATGATGGGGGGGATGAAAAACTGTTTTTT.

The chain couples TRBV6-5 to TRBJ2-7, with D unresolved. The germline V gene has CDR1 MNHEY and CDR2 SVGAGI. This CDR3 region has 14 residues. V was cut by 1 base and J by 3 bases, with 10 bases left in between. CDR3 in DNA: TGTGCCAGCAGTTACTTGCCAGGATTCTACGAGCAGTACTTC. Its translation is CASSYLPGFYEQYF.

The CDR3 loop reads CASSFTDSSSYEQYF. The DNA of the CDR3 is TGTGCCAGCAGCTTTACCGACAGTAGCTCCTACGAGCAGTACTTC. V gene TRBV11-2 combines with J gene TRBJ2-7; the D gene is possibly TRBD1 (5 bases). The germline CDR1 and CDR2 sequences are SGHAT and FQNNGV. V was clipped by 3 bases and J by 0 bases, with 12 bases between them. The CDR3 covers 15 residues.

V gene TRBV5-4 combines with J gene TRBJ1-4, with D possibly TRBD1 on 5 matching bases. Germline V CDR1 and CDR2: SGHNT, YYREEE (reference sequence). The CDR3 extends over 15 amino acids. V dropped 3 bases and J dropped 6 bases, with 15 bases sitting between them. The CDR3 bases are TGTGCCAGCAGCTCCCGGGCAGGGCCTTATGAAAAACTGTTTTTT. Translating it yields CASSSRAGPYEKLFF. The full variable domain, in which reference TRBV5-4 and TRBJ1-4 provide the parts outside the CDR3, is ETGVTQSPTHLIKTRGQQVTLRCSSQSGHNTVSWYQQALGQGPQFIFQYYREEENGRGNFPPRFSGLQFPNYSSELNVNALELDDSALYLCASSSRAGPYEKLFFGSGTQLSVL.

The J gene is TRBJ2-3, the V gene TRBV7-8; D is perhaps TRBD1 (5 bases). Per the germline V gene, CDR1 is SGHVS and CDR2 is FQNEAQ. CDR3 length: 16 residues. V was trimmed by 5 bases and J by 3 bases, leaving 18 bases between them. In DNA, the CDR3 is TGTGCCAGCAGCCCAACCTCGACAGTCCAGACAGATACGCAGTATTTT. It is translated as CASSPTSTVQTDTQYF.

The chain employs TRBV5-1 and TRBJ2-6; 11 bases match TRBD1. CDR1 is SGHRS and CDR2 is YFSETQ in the germline V gene. V was pared by 3 bases and J by 0 bases, with 2 bases of the junction left unmatched. The CDR3 is 17 residues long. CDR3 sequence reads: CASSWDRGFSGANVLTF. In DNA, the CDR3 is TGCGCCAGCAGCTGGGACAGGGGGTTCTCTGGGGCCAACGTCCTGACTTTC.

The J gene is TRBJ1-1, the V gene TRBV29-1, with TRBD1 matching 8 bases. This CDR3 region has 13 residues. V was clipped by 6 bases and J by 3 bases; unmatched bases: 6. Germline lookup yields CDR1 SQVTM and CDR2 ANQGSEA. The CDR3 spells CSVEGQADTEAFF. CDR3 nucleotide sequence: TGCAGCGTAGAGGGACAGGCGGACACTGAAGCTTTCTTT.

The genes are TRBV10-1 and TRBJ2-3; TRBD2 aligns across 7 bases. The CDR3 is made up of 16 amino acids. V lost 2 bases to trimming and J lost 2 bases; unmatched junction nucleotides: 7. In germline, CDR1 is WNHNN, CDR2 SYGVQD (reference sequence). The CDR3 DNA reads TGCGCCAGCAGTGAGGGTAGCGGGCGATACACAGATACGCAGTATTTT. Its translation: CASSEGSGRYTDTQYF.